The following is a T cell receptor beta chain sequence with its context. Authors' processing steps: Amplifying reference gene primers gave estimates of nucleated cell counts. This table comes from immunoSEQ multiplex PCR, and its TCRdb copy is limited to in-frame clones, with some not included. V and J calls and clone size are as listed in that table; D and trimming were resolved from the DNA. Here the sample spans 200,000 to 250,000 clones, 75% to 90% being singletons. The record originates from a study of blood T cell repertoires in COVID-19. Across the whole study: The study drew acute and convalescent COVID-19 samples from the United States, Italy and Spain. The analysed material was cDNA or gDNA that came from T cells, B-cell-depleted T cells, or PBMCs.

The CDR3 is 12 amino acids. From germline, CDR1 is SQVTM and CDR2 ANQGSEA. V lost 5 bases and J 5 bases, leaving 12 bases between the germline ends. Before they entered the study, exposed participants had met a COVID-19 case within 2 weeks. This receptor was identified in a woman aged 25 to 45 who had been exposed to COVID-19. J is TRBJ1-2 and V is TRBV29-1; a possible D gene is TRBD1 (6 bases). Sequencing input: PBMCs or T cells enriched from blood (not recorded which). The chain's CDR3 is CSVTGIGYGYTF. CDR3 DNA: TGCAGCGTTACAGGGATTGGATATGGCTACACCTTC.